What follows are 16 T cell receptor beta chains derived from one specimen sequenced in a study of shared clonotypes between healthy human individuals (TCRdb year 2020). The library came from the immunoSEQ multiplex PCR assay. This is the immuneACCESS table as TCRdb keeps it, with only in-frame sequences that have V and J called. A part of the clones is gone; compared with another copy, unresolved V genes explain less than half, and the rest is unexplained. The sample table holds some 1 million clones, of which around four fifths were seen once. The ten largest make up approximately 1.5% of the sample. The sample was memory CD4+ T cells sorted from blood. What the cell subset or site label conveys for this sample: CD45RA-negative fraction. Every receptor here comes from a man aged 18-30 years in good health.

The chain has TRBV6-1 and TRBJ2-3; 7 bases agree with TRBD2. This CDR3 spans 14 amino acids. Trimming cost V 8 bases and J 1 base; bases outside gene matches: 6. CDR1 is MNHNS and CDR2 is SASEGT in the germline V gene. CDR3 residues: CASAGSGGTDTQYF. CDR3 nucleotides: TGTGCCAGCGCGGGCAGCGGGGGCACAGATACGCAGTATTTT.

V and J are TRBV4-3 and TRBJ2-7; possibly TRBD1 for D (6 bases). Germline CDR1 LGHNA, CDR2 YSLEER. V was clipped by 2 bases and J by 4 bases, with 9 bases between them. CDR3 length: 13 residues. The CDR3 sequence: CASSQSGQYEQYF. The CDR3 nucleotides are TGCGCCAGCAGCCAAAGCGGACAGTACGAGCAGTACTTC.

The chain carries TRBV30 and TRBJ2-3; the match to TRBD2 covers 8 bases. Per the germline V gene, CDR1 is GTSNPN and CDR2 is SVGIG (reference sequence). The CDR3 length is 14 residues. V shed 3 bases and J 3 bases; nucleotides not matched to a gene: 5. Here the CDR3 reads CAWSRLAQTDTQYF. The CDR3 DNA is TGTGCCTGGAGCCGACTAGCGCAGACAGATACGCAGTATTTT.

Written as DNA, the CDR3 is TGCGCCAGCAGCTCCCGGACAGATACTAGCACAGATACGCAGTATTTT. It codes for CASSSRTDTSTDTQYF. The V gene is TRBV4-1, the J gene TRBJ2-3; tentative D call: TRBD1 (6 bases). Germline V gene sequence: CDR1 MGHRA, CDR2 YSYEKL. With 5 bases removed from V and 0 bases from J, the gap between germline ends came to 15 bases. The CDR3 runs to 16 residues.

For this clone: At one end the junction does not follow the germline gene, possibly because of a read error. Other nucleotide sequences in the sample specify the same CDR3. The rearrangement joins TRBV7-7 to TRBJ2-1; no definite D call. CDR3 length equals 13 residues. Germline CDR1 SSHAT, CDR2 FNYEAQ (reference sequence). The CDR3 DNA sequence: TGTGCTAGCAGCCTACGGGCCGACAATGAGCAGTTCTTC. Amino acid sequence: CASSLRADNEQFF.

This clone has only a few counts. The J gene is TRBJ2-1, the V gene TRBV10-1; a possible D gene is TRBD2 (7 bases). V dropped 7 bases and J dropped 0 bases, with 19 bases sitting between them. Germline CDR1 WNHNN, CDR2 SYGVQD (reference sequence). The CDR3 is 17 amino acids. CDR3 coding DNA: TGCGCCAGCAAAAGGGAGGGGGACTACCCCTCCTACAATGAGCAGTTCTTC. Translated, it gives CASKREGDYPSYNEQFF.

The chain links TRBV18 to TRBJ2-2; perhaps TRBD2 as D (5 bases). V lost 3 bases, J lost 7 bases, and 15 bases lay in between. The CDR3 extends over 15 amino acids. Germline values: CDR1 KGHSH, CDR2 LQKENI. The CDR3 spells CASSPNWRVVGELFF. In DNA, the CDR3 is TGTGCCAGCTCACCTAATTGGCGGGTCGTCGGGGAGCTGTTTTTT.

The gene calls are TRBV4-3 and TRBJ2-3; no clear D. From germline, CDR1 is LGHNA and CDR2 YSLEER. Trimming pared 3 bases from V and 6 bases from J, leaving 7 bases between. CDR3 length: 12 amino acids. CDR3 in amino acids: CASSQSGDTQYF. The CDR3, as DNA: TGCGCCAGCAGCCAGTCCGGGGATACGCAGTATTTT.

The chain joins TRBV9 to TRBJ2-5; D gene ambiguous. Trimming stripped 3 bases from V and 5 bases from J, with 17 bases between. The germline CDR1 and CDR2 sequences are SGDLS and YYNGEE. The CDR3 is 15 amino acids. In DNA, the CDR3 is TGTGCCAGCAGCGCTGGTGGTGGCTCGTGGGAGACCCAGTACTTC. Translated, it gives CASSAGGGSWETQYF.

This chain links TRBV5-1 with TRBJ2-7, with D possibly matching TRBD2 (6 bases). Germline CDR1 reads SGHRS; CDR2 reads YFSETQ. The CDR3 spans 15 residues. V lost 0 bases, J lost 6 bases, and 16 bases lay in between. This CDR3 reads CASSLGGVGVREQYF. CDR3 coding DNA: TGCGCCAGCAGCTTGGGCGGGGTTGGGGTTCGCGAGCAGTACTTC. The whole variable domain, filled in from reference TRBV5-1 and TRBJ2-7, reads KAGVTQTPRYLIKTRGQQVTLSCSPISGHRSVSWYQQTPGQGLQFLFEYFSETQRNKGNFPGRFSGRQFSNSRSEMNVSTLELGDSALYLCASSLGGVGVREQYFGPGTRLTVT.

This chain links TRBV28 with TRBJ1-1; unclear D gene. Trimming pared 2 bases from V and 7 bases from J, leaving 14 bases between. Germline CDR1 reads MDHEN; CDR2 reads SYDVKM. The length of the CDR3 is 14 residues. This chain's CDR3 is CASSLRAFGIEAFF. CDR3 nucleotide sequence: TGTGCCAGCAGTTTAAGGGCCTTCGGAATTGAAGCTTTCTTT.

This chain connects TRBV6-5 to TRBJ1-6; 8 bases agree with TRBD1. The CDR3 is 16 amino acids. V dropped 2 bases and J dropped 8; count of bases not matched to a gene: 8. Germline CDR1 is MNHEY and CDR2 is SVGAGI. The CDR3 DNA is TGTGCCAGCAGTTACGTTGCAGGGGGCTTGGATTCACCCCTCCACTTT. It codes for CASSYVAGGLDSPLHF.

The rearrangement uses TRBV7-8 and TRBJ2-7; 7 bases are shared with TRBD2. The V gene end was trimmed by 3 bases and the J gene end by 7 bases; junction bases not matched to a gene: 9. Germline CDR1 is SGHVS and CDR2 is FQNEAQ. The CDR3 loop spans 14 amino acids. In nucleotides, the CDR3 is TGTGCCAGCAGCTTGGGGGGGATGTTACAGGAGCAGTACTTC. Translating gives CASSLGGMLQEQYF.

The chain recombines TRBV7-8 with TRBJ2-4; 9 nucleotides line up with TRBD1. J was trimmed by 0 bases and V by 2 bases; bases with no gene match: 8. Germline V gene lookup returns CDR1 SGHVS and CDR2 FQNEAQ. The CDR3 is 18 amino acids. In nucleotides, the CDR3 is TGTGCCAGCAGCTTATCCGGGACAGGGAAGATAGCCAAAAACATTCAGTACTTC. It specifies CASSLSGTGKIAKNIQYF.

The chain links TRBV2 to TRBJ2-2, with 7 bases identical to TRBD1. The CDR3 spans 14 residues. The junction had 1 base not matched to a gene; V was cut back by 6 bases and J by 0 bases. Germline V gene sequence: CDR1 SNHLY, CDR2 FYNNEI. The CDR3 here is CASRGQPNTGELFF. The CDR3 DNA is TGTGCCAGCAGGGGACAGCCGAACACCGGGGAGCTGTTTTTT.

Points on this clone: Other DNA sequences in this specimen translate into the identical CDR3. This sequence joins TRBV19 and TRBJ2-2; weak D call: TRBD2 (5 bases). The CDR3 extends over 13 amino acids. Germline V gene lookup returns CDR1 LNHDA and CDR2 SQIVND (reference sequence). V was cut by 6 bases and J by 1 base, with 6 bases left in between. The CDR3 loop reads CASSTRNTGELFF. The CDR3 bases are TGTGCCAGTAGCACTAGGAACACCGGGGAGCTGTTTTTT.